The rows below give T cell receptor beta chains drawn from one sample of a study of shared clonotypes between healthy human individuals. Assay: immunoSEQ multiplex PCR; the TCRdb copy retains only in-frame clones and omits some. The sample lists about 2.2 million clones, just under 95% occurring once. Material for sequencing was naive CD8+ T cells from PBMCs. Every receptor here comes from a man aged 18 to 30 in good health. Some clones in this sample may be carry-over from other donors' samples. CDR3s include the opening cysteine and the closing phenylalanine or tryptophan. The order of the fields is J gene, clone size, V gene, D gene, CDR3 DNA, CDR3 protein. The D gene is left open where the match is weak. Clone size is stated in some rows and not others, as once, few, many or a class when expanded.

>TRBJ2-7|.|TRBV27|TRBD2
TGTGCCAGCAGGGGGGGGAGCGGGAGGCACTCCTACGAGCAGTACTTC
CASRGGSGRHSYEQYF
>TRBJ2-7|.|TRBV11-3|TRBD2
TGTGCCAGCAGCCCGCTAGCGGGAGGGTTCTACGAGCAGTACTTC
CASSPLAGGFYEQYF
>TRBJ2-3|.|TRBV9|TRBD2
TGTGCCAGCACCGGGACTAGCCCCGCAGATACGCAGTATTTT
CASTGTSPADTQYF
>TRBJ2-1|.|TRBV6-1|TRBD2
TGTGCCAGCAGTGAACTAACTAGCGGGAGTACCGAGCAGTTCTTC
CASSELTSGSTEQFF
>TRBJ2-3|.|TRBV5-8|.
TGTGCCAGCAGCTTGATTTTCGGCAGCAGGGAAGCCACAGATACGCAGTATTTT
CASSLIFGSREATDTQYF
>TRBJ2-5|.|TRBV27|.
TGTGCCAGCAGCCTAGCATCGCGATTAGAGACCCAGTACTTC
CASSLASRLETQYF
>TRBJ1-1|.|TRBV12-5|.
TGTGCTAGTGGGATAGGGCGTACTGAAGCTTTCTTT
CASGIGRTEAFF
>TRBJ1-5|.|TRBV28|TRBD1
TGTGCCAGCAGTTCGACGTGGACAGGGTGGCCGAGCAATCAGCCCCAGCATTTT
CASSSTWTGWPSNQPQHF
>TRBJ2-1|.|TRBV19|TRBD2
TGTGCCAGTAGCCCTTGGGCGGGAGGGCCCCATGAGCAGTTCTTC
CASSPWAGGPHEQFF
>TRBJ2-2|.|TRBV27|TRBD2
TGTGCCAGCAGTTTCTGGACTAGCGGGAGGGCGAACACCGGGGAGCTGTTTTTT
CASSFWTSGRANTGELFF
>TRBJ2-1|.|TRBV7-9|.
TGTGCCAGCACCAGCTTCAAATACGGGGATGAGCAGTTCTTC
CASTSFKYGDEQFF
>TRBJ2-1|.|TRBV28|.
TGTGCCAGCAGACCTACAGGGTCCTCCAGTGAGCAGTTCTTC
CASRPTGSSSEQFF
>TRBJ2-7|.|TRBV9|TRBD2
TGTGCCAGCAGCGTAGAGAGCGGGAGTCACGAGCAGTACTTC
CASSVESGSHEQYF
>TRBJ2-7|.|TRBV27|TRBD1
TGTGCCAGCAGTACGCGACAGGGTTACGAGCAGTACTTC
CASSTRQGYEQYF
>TRBJ2-3|.|TRBV27|TRBD1
TGTGCCAGCAGTTATACCGGACAGGGCCCAGATACGCAGTATTTT
CASSYTGQGPDTQYF
>TRBJ1-3|.|TRBV5-3|.
TGTGCCAGAAGCTTGGGAAGGTGGGTATTTGGAAACACCATATATTTT
CARSLGRWVFGNTIYF
>TRBJ2-7|.|TRBV7-2|.
TGTGCCAGCAGCCTCGGGGCTTCCTACGAGCAGTACTTC
CASSLGASYEQYF
>TRBJ2-1|.|TRBV4-1|.
TGCGCCAGCAGCCGAACCTTCATAAATGAGCAGTTCTTC
CASSRTFINEQFF
>TRBJ2-7|.|TRBV27|TRBD1
TGTGCCAGCAGTCAGGGACAGGGACCGTCCTACGAGCAGTACTTC
CASSQGQGPSYEQYF
>TRBJ1-2|once|TRBV9|.
TGTGCCAGCAGCCTTTATAGTTCACAGGAGGTATATGGCTACACCTTC
CASSLYSSQEVYGYTF
>TRBJ2-5|.|TRBV5-6|.
TGTGCCAGCAGCTTGAAAGCCTGGGGCTCAGAGGAGACCCAGTACTTC
CASSLKAWGSEETQYF
>TRBJ1-1|.|TRBV5-5|.
TGTGCCAGCAGCTGGGGCTTGGGGGGCACTGAAGCTTTCTTT
CASSWGLGGTEAFF
>TRBJ2-7|.|TRBV5-8|TRBD2
TGTGCCAGCCAAAAGAAGACTAGCGGGGGACCTTACTACGAGCAGTACTTC
CASQKKTSGGPYYEQYF
>TRBJ2-7|.|TRBV5-6|.
TGTGCCAGCTCCGACAGTCGCGAGCAGTACTTC
CASSDSREQYF
>TRBJ2-7|once|TRBV11-2|.
TGTGCCAGCAGCTTAAATGGAAACGAGCAGTACTTC
CASSLNGNEQYF
>TRBJ1-1|.|TRBV5-6|.
TGTGCCAGCAGCCCCCGACCCTCACAGGGTTTTTTATACACTGAAGCTTTCTTT
CASSPRPSQGFLYTEAFF
>TRBJ2-1|.|TRBV5-3|.
TGTGCCAGAAGTCTGCCGAAGGGGAATGAGCAGTTCTTC
CARSLPKGNEQFF
>TRBJ2-7|.|TRBV27|TRBD1
TGTGCCAGCAGTTTCCAGGGGGCGCTTTACGAGCAGTACTTC
CASSFQGALYEQYF
>TRBJ2-7|.|TRBV7-9|.
TGTGCCAGCAGCTCCTCCGGGCACTACGAGCAGTACTTC
CASSSSGHYEQYF
>TRBJ2-2|.|TRBV28|.
TGTGCCAGCAGTTTAAGGGTCCTGAACACCGGGGAGCTGTTTTTT
CASSLRVLNTGELFF
>TRBJ2-7|.|TRBV7-9|.
TGTGCCAGCAGCTTTTCGTGGGAATACGAGCAGTACTTC
CASSFSWEYEQYF
>TRBJ2-7|.|TRBV7-9|TRBD2
TGTGCCAGCAGCCCCCGGGGAGGGGAGGCCTACGAGCAGTACTTC
CASSPRGGEAYEQYF